The clone carrying this T cell receptor beta chain turned up a few times. Its matching antigen is unknown. These data belong to a study of T-cell reconstitution after alpha-beta-depleted transplantation in children. It was with unique molecular identifiers that the TCRbeta library was prepared. Each CDR3 protein gets one entry after TCRdb re-called the PCR reads with MiXCR. The repertoire holds some 840,000 distinct CDR3 sequences, with roughly 15% as singletons. Study-wide results and caveats: Expanded graft clones numbering several hundred reportedly gave rise to alpha-beta T cells about two months after transplant.

The sequence came from a male patient under 18 who had a stem cell transplant for acute lymphoblastic leukemia, so the T cells may come from the graft donor. The starting material was PBMCs, mostly from graft donor cells, obtained 360 days after TCRalphabeta/CD19-depleted stem cell transplant.

The CDR3 sequence is CASSLAGLGGGNEQFF. The CDR3, as DNA: TGTGCCAGCAGCTTAGCGGGACTAGGGGGAGGCAATGAGCAGTTCTTC. The chain couples TRBV7-9 to TRBJ2-1; 8 nucleotides align to TRBD2. CDR1 and CDR2 (germline): SEHNR, FQNEAQ (reference sequence). The CDR3 runs 16 residues. V lost 0 bases, J lost 6 bases, and 7 bases stayed unmatched.